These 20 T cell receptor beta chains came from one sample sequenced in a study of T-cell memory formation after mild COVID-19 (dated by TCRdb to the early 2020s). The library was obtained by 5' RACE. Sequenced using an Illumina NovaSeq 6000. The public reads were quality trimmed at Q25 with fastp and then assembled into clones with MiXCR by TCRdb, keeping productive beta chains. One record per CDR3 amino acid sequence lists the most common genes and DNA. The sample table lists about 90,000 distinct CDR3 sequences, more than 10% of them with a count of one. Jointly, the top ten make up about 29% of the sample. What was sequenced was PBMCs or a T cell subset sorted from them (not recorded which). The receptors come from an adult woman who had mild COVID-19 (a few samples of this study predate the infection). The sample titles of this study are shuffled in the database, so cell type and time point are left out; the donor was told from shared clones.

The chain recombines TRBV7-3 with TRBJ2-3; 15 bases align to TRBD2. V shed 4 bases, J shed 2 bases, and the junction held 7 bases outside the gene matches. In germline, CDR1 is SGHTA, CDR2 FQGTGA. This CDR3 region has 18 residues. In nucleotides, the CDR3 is TGTGCCAGCAGCTCCGGGACTAGCGGGAGGACTATCACAGATACGCAGTATTTT. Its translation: CASSSGTSGRTITDTQYF.

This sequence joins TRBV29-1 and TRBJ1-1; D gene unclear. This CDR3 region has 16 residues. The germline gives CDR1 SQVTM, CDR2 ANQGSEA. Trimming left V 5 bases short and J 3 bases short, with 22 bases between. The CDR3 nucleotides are TGCAGCGTTTCTCCACTGAGTGAGGGAGGATACACTGAAGCTTTCTTT. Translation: CSVSPLSEGGYTEAFF.

The DNA for the CDR3 is TGTGCCAGCAGCCCTCCGGGACTAGCGGGAGGTCCCTTAGGCAATGAGCAGTTCTTC. This codes for CASSPPGLAGGPLGNEQFF. The chain joins TRBV13 to TRBJ2-1; TRBD2 aligns across 15 bases. The CDR3 totals 19 residues. Trimming took 5 bases from V and 6 from J; bases not matched to a gene: 14. Germline values: CDR1 PRHDT, CDR2 FYEKMQ (reference sequence).

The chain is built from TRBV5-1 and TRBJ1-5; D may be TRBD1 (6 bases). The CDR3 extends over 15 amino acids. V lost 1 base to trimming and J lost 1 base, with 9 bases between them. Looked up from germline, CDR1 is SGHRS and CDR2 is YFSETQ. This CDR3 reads CASSLRGGSNQPQHF. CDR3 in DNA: TGCGCCAGCAGCTTGAGAGGGGGAAGCAATCAGCCCCAGCATTTT. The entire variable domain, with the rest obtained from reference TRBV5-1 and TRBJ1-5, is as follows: KAGVTQTPRYLIKTRGQQVTLSCSPISGHRSVSWYQQTPGQGLQFLFEYFSETQRNKGNFPGRFSGRQFSNSRSEMNVSTLELGDSALYLCASSLRGGSNQPQHFGDGTRLSIL.

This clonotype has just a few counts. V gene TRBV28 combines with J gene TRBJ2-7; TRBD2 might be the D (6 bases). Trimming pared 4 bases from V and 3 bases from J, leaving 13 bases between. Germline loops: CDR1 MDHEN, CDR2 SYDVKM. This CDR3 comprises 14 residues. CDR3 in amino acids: CASSYWQGGYEQYF. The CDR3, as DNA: TGTGCCAGCAGTTACTGGCAGGGAGGCTACGAGCAGTACTTC. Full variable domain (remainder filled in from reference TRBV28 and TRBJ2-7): DVKVTQSSRYLVKRTGEKVFLECVQDMDHENMFWYRQDPGLGLRLIYFSYDVKMKEKGDIPEGYSVSREKKERFSLILESASTNQTSMYLCASSYWQGGYEQYFGPGTRLTVT.

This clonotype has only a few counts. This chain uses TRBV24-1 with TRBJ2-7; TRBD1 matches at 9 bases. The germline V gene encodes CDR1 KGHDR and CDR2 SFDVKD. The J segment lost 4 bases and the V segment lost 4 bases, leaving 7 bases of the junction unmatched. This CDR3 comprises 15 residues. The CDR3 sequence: CATSDQDRGRYEQYF. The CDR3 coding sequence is TGTGCCACCAGTGACCAGGACAGGGGTAGGTACGAGCAGTACTTC.

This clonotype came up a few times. The CDR3 protein is CAISERKETQYF. The CDR3 DNA reads as TGTGCCATCAGTGAAAGGAAGGAGACCCAGTACTTC. V usage is TRBV10-3 and J usage is TRBJ2-5; no clear D. V was shortened by 3 bases and J by 5 bases, with 7 bases between the two germline ends. The CDR3 has 12 residues. In germline, CDR1 is ENHRY, CDR2 SYGVKD.

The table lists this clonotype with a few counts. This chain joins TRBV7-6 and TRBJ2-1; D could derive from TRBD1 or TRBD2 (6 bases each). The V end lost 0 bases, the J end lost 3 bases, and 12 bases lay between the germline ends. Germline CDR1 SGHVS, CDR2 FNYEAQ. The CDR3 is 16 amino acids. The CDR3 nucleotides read TGTGCCAGCAGCTTAGCGCTCCGGGGGCTCTACAATGAGCAGTTCTTC. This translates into CASSLALRGLYNEQFF. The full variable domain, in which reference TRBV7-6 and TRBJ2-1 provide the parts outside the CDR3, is GAGVSQSPRYKVTKRGQDVALRCDPISGHVSLYWYRQALGQGPEFLTYFNYEAQQDKSGLPNDRFSAERPEGSISTLTIQRTEQRDSAMYRCASSLALRGLYNEQFFGPGTRLTVL.

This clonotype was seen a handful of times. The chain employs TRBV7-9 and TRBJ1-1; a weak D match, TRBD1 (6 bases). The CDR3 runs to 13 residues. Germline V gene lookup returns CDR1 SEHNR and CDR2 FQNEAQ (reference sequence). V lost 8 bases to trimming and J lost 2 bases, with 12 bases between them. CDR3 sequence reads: CASVKGVNTEAFF. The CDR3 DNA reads TGTGCCAGCGTCAAGGGGGTAAACACTGAAGCTTTCTTT.

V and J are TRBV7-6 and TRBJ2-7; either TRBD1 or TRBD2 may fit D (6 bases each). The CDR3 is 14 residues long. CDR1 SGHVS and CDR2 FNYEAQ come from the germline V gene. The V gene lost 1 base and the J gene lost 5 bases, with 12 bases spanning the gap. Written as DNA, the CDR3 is TGTGCCAGCAGCTTAGTGCCCGGGGGCAACGAGCAGTACTTC. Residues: CASSLVPGGNEQYF.

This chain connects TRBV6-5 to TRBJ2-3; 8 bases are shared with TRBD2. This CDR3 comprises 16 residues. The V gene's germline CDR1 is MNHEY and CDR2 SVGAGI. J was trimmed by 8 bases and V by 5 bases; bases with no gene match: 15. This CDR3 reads CASSVHAGTRVGTQYF. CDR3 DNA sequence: TGTGCCAGCAGTGTACACGCCGGGACTAGGGTCGGTACGCAGTATTTT.

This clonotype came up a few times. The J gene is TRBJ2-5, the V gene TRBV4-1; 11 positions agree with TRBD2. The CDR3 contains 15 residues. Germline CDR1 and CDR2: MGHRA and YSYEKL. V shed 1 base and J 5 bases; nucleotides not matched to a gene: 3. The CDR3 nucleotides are TGCGCCAGCAGCCAAGGGCCTAGCGGGAGGGAGACCCAGTACTTC. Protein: CASSQGPSGRETQYF.

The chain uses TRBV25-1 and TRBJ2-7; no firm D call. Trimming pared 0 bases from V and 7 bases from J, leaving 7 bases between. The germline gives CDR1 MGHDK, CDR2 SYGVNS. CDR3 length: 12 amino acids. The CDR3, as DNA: TGTGCCAGCAGTGAATACGAAGGGGAGCAGTACTTC. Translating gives CASSEYEGEQYF.

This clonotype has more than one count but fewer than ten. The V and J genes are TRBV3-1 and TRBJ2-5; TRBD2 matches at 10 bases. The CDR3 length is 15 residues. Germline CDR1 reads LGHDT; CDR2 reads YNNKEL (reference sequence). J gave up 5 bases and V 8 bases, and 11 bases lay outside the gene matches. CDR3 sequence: CASAPLAGEEETQYF. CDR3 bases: TGTGCCAGCGCCCCCCTAGCGGGAGAGGAGGAGACCCAGTACTTC.

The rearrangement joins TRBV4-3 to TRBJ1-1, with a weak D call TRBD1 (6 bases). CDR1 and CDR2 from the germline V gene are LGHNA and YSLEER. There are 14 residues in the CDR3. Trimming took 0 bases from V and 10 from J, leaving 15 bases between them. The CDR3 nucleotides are TGCGCCAGCAGCCAAGATCTGGGGGGCCTGTTAGCTTTCTTT. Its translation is CASSQDLGGLLAFF.

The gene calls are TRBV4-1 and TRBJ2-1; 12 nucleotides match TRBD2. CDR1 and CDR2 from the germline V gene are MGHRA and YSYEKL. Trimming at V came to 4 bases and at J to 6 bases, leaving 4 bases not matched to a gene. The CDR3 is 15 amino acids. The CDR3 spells CASSLTSGGSNEQFF. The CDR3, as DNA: TGCGCCAGCAGCCTTACTAGCGGGGGGAGCAATGAGCAGTTCTTC.

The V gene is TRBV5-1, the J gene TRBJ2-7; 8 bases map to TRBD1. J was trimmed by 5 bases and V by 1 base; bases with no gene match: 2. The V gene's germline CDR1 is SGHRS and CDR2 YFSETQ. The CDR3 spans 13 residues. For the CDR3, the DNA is TGCGCCAGCAGCTTGTGGACAGGGAACGAGCAGTACTTC. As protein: CASSLWTGNEQYF.

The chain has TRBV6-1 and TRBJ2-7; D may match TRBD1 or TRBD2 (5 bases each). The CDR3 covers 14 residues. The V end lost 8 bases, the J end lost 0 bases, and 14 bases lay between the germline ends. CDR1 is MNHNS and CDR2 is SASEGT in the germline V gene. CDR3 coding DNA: TGTGCCAGCCAAGTGGGACCCCTCTCCTACGAGCAGTACTTC. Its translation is CASQVGPLSYEQYF.

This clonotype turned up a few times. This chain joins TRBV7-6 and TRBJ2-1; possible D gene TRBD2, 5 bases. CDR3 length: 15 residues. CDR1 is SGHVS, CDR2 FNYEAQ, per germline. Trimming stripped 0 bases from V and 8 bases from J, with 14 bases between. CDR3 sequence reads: CASSLAGEFLDEQFF. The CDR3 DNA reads TGTGCCAGCAGCTTAGCGGGAGAATTTTTGGATGAGCAGTTCTTC.

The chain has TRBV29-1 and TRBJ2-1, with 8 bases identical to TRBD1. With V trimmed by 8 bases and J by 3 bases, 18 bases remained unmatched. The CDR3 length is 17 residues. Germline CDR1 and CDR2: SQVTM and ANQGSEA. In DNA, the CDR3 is TGCAGCACCGACCAGGGGGCTCAAGGGAAGTTCTACAATGAGCAGTTCTTC. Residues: CSTDQGAQGKFYNEQFF.